Described below is a single TCR beta chain sequence and its context. Its antigen is currently unknown. The PCR ran on 60 Vbeta and 13 Jbeta primers. Libraries were prepared by immunoSEQ multiplex PCR; TCRdb keeps only in-frame clonotypes and omits some of them. The sample shows some 190,000 clones, approximately 80% of them seen only once. The CDR3 spans 21 residues. Germline trimming cut 0 bases from V and 0 bases from J; bases unmatched to any gene: 11. CDR1 LNHDA and CDR2 SQIVND come from the germline V gene (reference sequence). This specimen belongs to a study of cytomegalovirus exposure and HLA in healthy donors. Background on the study: Some 180 million T cells yielded 100 million or so unique TCR beta sequences in earlier analysis.

Study observations and caveats: Further analysis, carried out later, found HLA-associated TCR beta chains more clonally expanded than equally common other chains. In a later analysis, TCR beta V- and J-gene trimming showed a link to a missense DCLRE1C variant.

The chain employs TRBV19 and TRBJ2-5; TRBD2 aligns across 15 bases. The origin of this receptor is a female donor in good health and CMV-seronegative. The sample taken for sequencing was PBMCs. In DNA, the CDR3 is TGTGCCAGTAGTATAGATCCCCCCGGACTAGCGGGAGGGCCCGACCAAGAGACCCAGTACTTC. Protein product: CASSIDPPGLAGGPDQETQYF.